This T cell receptor (beta chain) derives from a study of T cells after yellow fever vaccination. Study-wide background: Preparation of the low-cell-number fractions used SMART-Seq v4 Ultra Low Input.

Study results and caveats: By day 5 rather than day 15, the secondary response had peaked, though it was weaker. Within FACS-sorted repertoires, abundant clonotypes contaminating from the bulk population could be present.

In this sample, this clonotype turned up many times. The target antigen is unknown. MiXCR was run by TCRdb on the 5' RACE reads, yielding one entry per CDR3 protein. The table shows 300,000 to 400,000 distinct CDR3 sequences, with around 4.1% occurring only once. In germline, CDR1 is MDHEN, CDR2 SYDVKM. This CDR3 contains 13 residues. The chain is built from TRBV28 and TRBJ1-5; the D is unclear. The source material was PBMCs, sampled 5 days after the yellow fever booster vaccination. The receptor's source is a man aged 18-30 years who received the YFV17D yellow fever vaccine. CDR3 sequence reads: CFVGRDSNQPQHF. The CDR3 region has the DNA TGTTTTGTTGGGAGGGATAGCAATCAGCCCCAGCATTTT.